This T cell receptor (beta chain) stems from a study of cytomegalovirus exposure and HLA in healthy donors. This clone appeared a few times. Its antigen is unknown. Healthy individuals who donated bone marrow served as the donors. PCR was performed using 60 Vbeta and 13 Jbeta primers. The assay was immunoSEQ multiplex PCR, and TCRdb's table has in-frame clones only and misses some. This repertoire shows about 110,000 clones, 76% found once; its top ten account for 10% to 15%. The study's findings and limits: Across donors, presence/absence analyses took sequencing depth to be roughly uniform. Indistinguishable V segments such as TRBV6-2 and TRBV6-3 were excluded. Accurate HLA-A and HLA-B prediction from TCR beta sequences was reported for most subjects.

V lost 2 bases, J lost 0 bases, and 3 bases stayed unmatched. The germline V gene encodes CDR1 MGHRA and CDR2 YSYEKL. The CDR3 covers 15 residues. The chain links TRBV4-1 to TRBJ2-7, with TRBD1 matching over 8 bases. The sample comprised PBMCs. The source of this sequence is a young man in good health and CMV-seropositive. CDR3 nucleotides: TGCGCCAGCAGCCAAACGACAGGGGCCTCCTACGAGCAGTACTTC. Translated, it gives CASSQTTGASYEQYF.